One sample yielded the 13 T cell receptor beta chains listed below, sequenced in a study of blood T cell repertoires in COVID-19. Method: immunoSEQ multiplex PCR; TCRdb's copy keeps in-frame clones and lacks some. The sample yields some 120,000 clones, 75% to 90% seen once. Material: peripheral blood. The receptors here all came from a man between 65 and 85 years old with acute or convalescent COVID-19.

The chain couples TRBV6-6 to TRBJ1-5; D is uncertain. Germline CDR1 and CDR2: MNHNY and SVGAGI (reference sequence). This CDR3 has 12 residues. Trimming removed 4 bases from V and 7 bases from J, with 8 bases in between. DNA of the CDR3: TGTGCCAGCAGTTCTGTTACACAGCCCCAGCATTTT. It specifies CASSSVTQPQHF.

This clone occurred a few times. V usage is TRBV5-1 and J usage is TRBJ2-1, with 9 bases that match TRBD1. Trimming cost V 3 bases and J 4 bases; bases outside gene matches: 5. This CDR3 contains 15 residues. The germline V gene encodes CDR1 SGHRS and CDR2 YFSETQ. The CDR3 DNA is TGCGCCAGCAGCTCGGGACAGGGAAGATACAATGAGCAGTTCTTC. As protein: CASSSGQGRYNEQFF.

This clone turned up a few times. The chain links TRBV24-1 to TRBJ1-2, with D perhaps TRBD1 (5 bases). From germline, CDR1 is KGHDR and CDR2 SFDVKD. CDR3 size: 17 residues. Trimming removed 3 bases at V and 0 bases at J, with 16 bases between. This chain's CDR3 is CATSDLRGRGTNYGYTF. In nucleotides, the CDR3 is TGTGCCACCAGTGATCTCCGGGGCCGGGGGACTAACTATGGCTACACCTTC.

The chain couples TRBV30 to TRBJ1-1, with 10 bases matching TRBD1. The V and J ends lost 0 bases and 4 bases, in that order; junction bases with no gene match: 5. Germline lookup yields CDR1 GTSNPN and CDR2 SVGIG (reference sequence). This CDR3 has 15 residues. CDR3 residues: CAWSVGRTGGTEAFF. CDR3 coding DNA: TGTGCCTGGAGTGTAGGAAGGACAGGGGGCACTGAAGCTTTCTTT.

The rearrangement uses TRBV6-1 and TRBJ1-3; D remains ambiguous. The CDR3 consists of 16 residues. V lost 4 bases and J 6 bases, leaving 19 bases between the germline ends. Per the germline V gene, CDR1 is MNHNS and CDR2 is SASEGT. CDR3 in amino acids: CASSGGSHQSQNTIYF. The CDR3 DNA follows: TGTGCCAGCAGTGGCGGCAGCCATCAAAGCCAAAACACCATATATTTT.

V usage is TRBV6-5 and J usage is TRBJ1-1, with D maybe TRBD1 (6 bases). Germline V lookup: CDR1 MNHEY, CDR2 SVGAGI. CDR3 length: 14 residues. V lost 8 bases and J lost 4, with 17 bases in between. The CDR3, as DNA: TGTGCCAGCCATAGAACAGGGTGGGGCACTGAAGCTTTCTTT. Protein product: CASHRTGWGTEAFF.

The chain links TRBV28 to TRBJ1-2; 9 nucleotides agree with TRBD1. The CDR3 spans 14 residues. Germline lookup yields CDR1 MDHEN and CDR2 SYDVKM. V was pared by 8 bases and J by 5 bases, with 9 bases of the junction left unmatched. The CDR3 sequence: CASWDRDSDYGYTF. The CDR3 DNA follows: TGTGCCAGCTGGGACAGGGATTCGGATTATGGCTACACCTTC.

The V call is TRBV4-1, the J call TRBJ1-6; TRBD1 might be the D (5 bases). The CDR3 is 16 residues long. Trimming shortened V by 1 base and J by 5 bases, and 12 bases separated the two germline ends. The V gene's germline CDR1 is MGHRA and CDR2 YSYEKL. CDR3 protein: CASSQGSRVNNSPLHF. The CDR3 bases are TGCGCCAGCAGCCAAGGCTCCAGGGTAAATAATTCACCCCTCCACTTT.

The chain joins TRBV5-1 to TRBJ1-6, with 9 nucleotides matching TRBD1. The CDR3 contains 15 residues. Germline values: CDR1 SGHRS, CDR2 YFSETQ. After removal of 4 bases from V and 6 bases from J, the junction contained 5 bases not matched to a gene. CDR3 DNA sequence: TGCGCCAGCAGCAAGGACAGGGGATTTAATTCACCCCTCCACTTT. It specifies CASSKDRGFNSPLHF.

This clone is a singleton in its sample. The junction departs from the called germline gene at one end, perhaps through a read error. This chain links TRBV25-1 with TRBJ2-3; D is perhaps TRBD2 (7 bases). Per the germline V gene, CDR1 is MGHDK and CDR2 is SYGVNS. The CDR3 sequence is 14 residues long. CDR3 sequence: CASSDGGRGYTLYF. CDR3 DNA: TGTGCCAGCAGTGACGGGGGGCGCGGGTATACGCTGTATTTT.

The chain is built from TRBV10-3 and TRBJ2-5; 9 bases agree with TRBD1. The CDR3 length is 14 residues. Trimming took 5 bases from V and 4 from J; bases not matched to a gene: 5. CDR1 and CDR2 (germline): ENHRY, SYGVKD. CDR3 sequence reads: CAISFDRGRETQYF. In DNA, the CDR3 is TGTGCCATCAGTTTCGACAGGGGGAGAGAGACCCAGTACTTC.

In its sample, this clone was seen once. CDR3 in DNA: TGTGCCAGCAGTTACCCAGGGCTCGGCAATCAGCCCCAGCATTTT. It yields the protein CASSYPGLGNQPQHF. The V call is TRBV6-2 or TRBV6-3, the J call TRBJ1-5, with D perhaps TRBD1 (5 bases). This CDR3 has 15 residues. V was shortened by 2 bases and J by 2 bases, with 10 bases between the two germline ends. Per the germline V gene, CDR1 is MNHEY and CDR2 is SVGEGT.

This chain links TRBV6-5 with TRBJ1-1; D is possibly TRBD1 (5 bases). This CDR3 has 15 amino acids. The germline CDR1 and CDR2 sequences are MNHEY and SVGAGI. V was pared by 0 bases and J by 2 bases, with 10 bases between. The CDR3 region has the DNA TGTGCCAGCAGTTACTCGGCACAGGTCAACACTGAAGCTTTCTTT. Residues: CASSYSAQVNTEAFF.